These 8 T cell receptor beta chains were all obtained from the same sample, sequenced in a study of T-cell memory formation after mild COVID-19 (dated by TCRdb to the early 2020s). The library relied on 5' RACE. Sequencing was performed on an Illumina NovaSeq 6000. TCRdb passed the public sequencing reads through fastp at Q25 and MiXCR, retaining productive beta sequences. Under each unique CDR3 protein, matching rows form one entry showing the most common genes and DNA. Across this sample there are about 470,000 distinct CDR3 sequences, with around 27% seen only once. Of the sample, around 13% falls within the top ten clones. The sample taken for sequencing was PBMCs or a T cell subset sorted from them (not recorded which). All receptors derive from an adult woman who had mild COVID-19 (a few samples of this study predate the infection). The sample titles of this study are shuffled in the database, so cell type and time point are left out; the donor was told from shared clones.

V and J are TRBV7-8 and TRBJ1-5; TRBD1 agrees at 10 bases. CDR3 length: 19 amino acids. J gave up 7 bases and V 4 bases, and 19 bases lay outside the gene matches. Germline V CDR1 and CDR2: SGHVS, FQNEAQ. The CDR3 protein is CASSSHLPGQGWGMQPQHF. CDR3 nucleotide sequence: TGTGCCAGCAGCTCCCACCTTCCGGGACAGGGGTGGGGCATGCAGCCCCAGCATTTT. Full variable domain (rest looked up from reference TRBV7-8 and TRBJ1-5): GAGVSQSPRYKVAKRGQDVALRCDPISGHVSLFWYQQALGQGPEFLTYFQNEAQLDKSGLPSDRFFAERPEGSVSTLKIQRTQQEDSAVYLCASSSHLPGQGWGMQPQHFGDGTRLSIL.

The chain carries TRBV12-3 or TRBV12-4 and TRBJ1-1; no definite D call. Trimming shortened V by 3 bases and J by 3 bases, and 17 bases separated the two germline ends. This CDR3 comprises 16 residues. CDR3 amino acids: CASSLGFVILDTEAFF. CDR3 DNA: TGTGCCAGCAGTTTGGGGTTTGTTATTTTGGACACTGAAGCTTTCTTT.

This clonotype was observed a few times. The chain recombines TRBV12-3 or TRBV12-4 with TRBJ2-1; no clear D. Trimming left V 8 bases short and J 5 bases short, with 13 bases between. This CDR3 has 13 amino acids. The CDR3 region is CASQSGVHNEQFF. The CDR3 DNA reads TGTGCCAGCCAAAGTGGGGTCCACAATGAGCAGTTCTTC.

The chain links TRBV6-5 to TRBJ2-5; no clear D gene. This CDR3 has 12 amino acids. CDR1 is MNHEY and CDR2 is SVGAGI in the germline V gene. V lost 9 bases, J lost 5 bases, and 13 bases lay in between. The CDR3: CARPKGRETQYF. CDR3 nucleotide sequence: TGTGCCAGACCGAAAGGTCGGGAGACCCAGTACTTC.

About this clonotype: One junction end disagrees with the germline gene, perhaps due to a read error. The chain combines TRBV7-9 with TRBJ2-7, with no clear D. Per the germline V gene, CDR1 is SEHNR and CDR2 is FQNEAQ (reference sequence). The CDR3 is 11 amino acids. The CDR3 nucleotides are TGCGCGTACGGCGATTCCTACGAGCAGTACTTC. Amino acids: CAYGDSYEQYF.

The chain recombines TRBV24-1 with TRBJ2-1; D gene uncertain. Germline V CDR1 and CDR2: KGHDR, SFDVKD. CDR3 size: 14 residues. V gave up 0 bases and J gave up 7 bases, with 9 bases separating them. The CDR3 region is CATSDLTRENEQFF. CDR3 DNA: TGTGCCACCAGTGATTTGACGCGAGAGAATGAGCAGTTCTTC.

This chain connects TRBV6-5 to TRBJ2-7; no clear D gene. Germline CDR1 is MNHEY and CDR2 is SVGAGI. This CDR3 is 14 amino acids long. Between the trimmed V and J ends, which lost 0 bases and 3 bases, there was a span of 9 bases. CDR3 bases: TGTGCCAGCAGTTACTCGAAAGGGATCTACGAGCAGTACTTC. This sequence encodes CASSYSKGIYEQYF.

V is TRBV6-2 or TRBV6-3 and J is TRBJ1-1; D remains ambiguous. Germline V gene data show CDR1 as MNHEY and CDR2 as SVGEGT. This CDR3 is 12 amino acids long. V was pared by 6 bases and J by 7 bases, with 12 bases between. The CDR3 nucleotides are TGTGCCAGCAGAAACCGACTCGTTGAAGCTTTCTTT. Translation: CASRNRLVEAFF.